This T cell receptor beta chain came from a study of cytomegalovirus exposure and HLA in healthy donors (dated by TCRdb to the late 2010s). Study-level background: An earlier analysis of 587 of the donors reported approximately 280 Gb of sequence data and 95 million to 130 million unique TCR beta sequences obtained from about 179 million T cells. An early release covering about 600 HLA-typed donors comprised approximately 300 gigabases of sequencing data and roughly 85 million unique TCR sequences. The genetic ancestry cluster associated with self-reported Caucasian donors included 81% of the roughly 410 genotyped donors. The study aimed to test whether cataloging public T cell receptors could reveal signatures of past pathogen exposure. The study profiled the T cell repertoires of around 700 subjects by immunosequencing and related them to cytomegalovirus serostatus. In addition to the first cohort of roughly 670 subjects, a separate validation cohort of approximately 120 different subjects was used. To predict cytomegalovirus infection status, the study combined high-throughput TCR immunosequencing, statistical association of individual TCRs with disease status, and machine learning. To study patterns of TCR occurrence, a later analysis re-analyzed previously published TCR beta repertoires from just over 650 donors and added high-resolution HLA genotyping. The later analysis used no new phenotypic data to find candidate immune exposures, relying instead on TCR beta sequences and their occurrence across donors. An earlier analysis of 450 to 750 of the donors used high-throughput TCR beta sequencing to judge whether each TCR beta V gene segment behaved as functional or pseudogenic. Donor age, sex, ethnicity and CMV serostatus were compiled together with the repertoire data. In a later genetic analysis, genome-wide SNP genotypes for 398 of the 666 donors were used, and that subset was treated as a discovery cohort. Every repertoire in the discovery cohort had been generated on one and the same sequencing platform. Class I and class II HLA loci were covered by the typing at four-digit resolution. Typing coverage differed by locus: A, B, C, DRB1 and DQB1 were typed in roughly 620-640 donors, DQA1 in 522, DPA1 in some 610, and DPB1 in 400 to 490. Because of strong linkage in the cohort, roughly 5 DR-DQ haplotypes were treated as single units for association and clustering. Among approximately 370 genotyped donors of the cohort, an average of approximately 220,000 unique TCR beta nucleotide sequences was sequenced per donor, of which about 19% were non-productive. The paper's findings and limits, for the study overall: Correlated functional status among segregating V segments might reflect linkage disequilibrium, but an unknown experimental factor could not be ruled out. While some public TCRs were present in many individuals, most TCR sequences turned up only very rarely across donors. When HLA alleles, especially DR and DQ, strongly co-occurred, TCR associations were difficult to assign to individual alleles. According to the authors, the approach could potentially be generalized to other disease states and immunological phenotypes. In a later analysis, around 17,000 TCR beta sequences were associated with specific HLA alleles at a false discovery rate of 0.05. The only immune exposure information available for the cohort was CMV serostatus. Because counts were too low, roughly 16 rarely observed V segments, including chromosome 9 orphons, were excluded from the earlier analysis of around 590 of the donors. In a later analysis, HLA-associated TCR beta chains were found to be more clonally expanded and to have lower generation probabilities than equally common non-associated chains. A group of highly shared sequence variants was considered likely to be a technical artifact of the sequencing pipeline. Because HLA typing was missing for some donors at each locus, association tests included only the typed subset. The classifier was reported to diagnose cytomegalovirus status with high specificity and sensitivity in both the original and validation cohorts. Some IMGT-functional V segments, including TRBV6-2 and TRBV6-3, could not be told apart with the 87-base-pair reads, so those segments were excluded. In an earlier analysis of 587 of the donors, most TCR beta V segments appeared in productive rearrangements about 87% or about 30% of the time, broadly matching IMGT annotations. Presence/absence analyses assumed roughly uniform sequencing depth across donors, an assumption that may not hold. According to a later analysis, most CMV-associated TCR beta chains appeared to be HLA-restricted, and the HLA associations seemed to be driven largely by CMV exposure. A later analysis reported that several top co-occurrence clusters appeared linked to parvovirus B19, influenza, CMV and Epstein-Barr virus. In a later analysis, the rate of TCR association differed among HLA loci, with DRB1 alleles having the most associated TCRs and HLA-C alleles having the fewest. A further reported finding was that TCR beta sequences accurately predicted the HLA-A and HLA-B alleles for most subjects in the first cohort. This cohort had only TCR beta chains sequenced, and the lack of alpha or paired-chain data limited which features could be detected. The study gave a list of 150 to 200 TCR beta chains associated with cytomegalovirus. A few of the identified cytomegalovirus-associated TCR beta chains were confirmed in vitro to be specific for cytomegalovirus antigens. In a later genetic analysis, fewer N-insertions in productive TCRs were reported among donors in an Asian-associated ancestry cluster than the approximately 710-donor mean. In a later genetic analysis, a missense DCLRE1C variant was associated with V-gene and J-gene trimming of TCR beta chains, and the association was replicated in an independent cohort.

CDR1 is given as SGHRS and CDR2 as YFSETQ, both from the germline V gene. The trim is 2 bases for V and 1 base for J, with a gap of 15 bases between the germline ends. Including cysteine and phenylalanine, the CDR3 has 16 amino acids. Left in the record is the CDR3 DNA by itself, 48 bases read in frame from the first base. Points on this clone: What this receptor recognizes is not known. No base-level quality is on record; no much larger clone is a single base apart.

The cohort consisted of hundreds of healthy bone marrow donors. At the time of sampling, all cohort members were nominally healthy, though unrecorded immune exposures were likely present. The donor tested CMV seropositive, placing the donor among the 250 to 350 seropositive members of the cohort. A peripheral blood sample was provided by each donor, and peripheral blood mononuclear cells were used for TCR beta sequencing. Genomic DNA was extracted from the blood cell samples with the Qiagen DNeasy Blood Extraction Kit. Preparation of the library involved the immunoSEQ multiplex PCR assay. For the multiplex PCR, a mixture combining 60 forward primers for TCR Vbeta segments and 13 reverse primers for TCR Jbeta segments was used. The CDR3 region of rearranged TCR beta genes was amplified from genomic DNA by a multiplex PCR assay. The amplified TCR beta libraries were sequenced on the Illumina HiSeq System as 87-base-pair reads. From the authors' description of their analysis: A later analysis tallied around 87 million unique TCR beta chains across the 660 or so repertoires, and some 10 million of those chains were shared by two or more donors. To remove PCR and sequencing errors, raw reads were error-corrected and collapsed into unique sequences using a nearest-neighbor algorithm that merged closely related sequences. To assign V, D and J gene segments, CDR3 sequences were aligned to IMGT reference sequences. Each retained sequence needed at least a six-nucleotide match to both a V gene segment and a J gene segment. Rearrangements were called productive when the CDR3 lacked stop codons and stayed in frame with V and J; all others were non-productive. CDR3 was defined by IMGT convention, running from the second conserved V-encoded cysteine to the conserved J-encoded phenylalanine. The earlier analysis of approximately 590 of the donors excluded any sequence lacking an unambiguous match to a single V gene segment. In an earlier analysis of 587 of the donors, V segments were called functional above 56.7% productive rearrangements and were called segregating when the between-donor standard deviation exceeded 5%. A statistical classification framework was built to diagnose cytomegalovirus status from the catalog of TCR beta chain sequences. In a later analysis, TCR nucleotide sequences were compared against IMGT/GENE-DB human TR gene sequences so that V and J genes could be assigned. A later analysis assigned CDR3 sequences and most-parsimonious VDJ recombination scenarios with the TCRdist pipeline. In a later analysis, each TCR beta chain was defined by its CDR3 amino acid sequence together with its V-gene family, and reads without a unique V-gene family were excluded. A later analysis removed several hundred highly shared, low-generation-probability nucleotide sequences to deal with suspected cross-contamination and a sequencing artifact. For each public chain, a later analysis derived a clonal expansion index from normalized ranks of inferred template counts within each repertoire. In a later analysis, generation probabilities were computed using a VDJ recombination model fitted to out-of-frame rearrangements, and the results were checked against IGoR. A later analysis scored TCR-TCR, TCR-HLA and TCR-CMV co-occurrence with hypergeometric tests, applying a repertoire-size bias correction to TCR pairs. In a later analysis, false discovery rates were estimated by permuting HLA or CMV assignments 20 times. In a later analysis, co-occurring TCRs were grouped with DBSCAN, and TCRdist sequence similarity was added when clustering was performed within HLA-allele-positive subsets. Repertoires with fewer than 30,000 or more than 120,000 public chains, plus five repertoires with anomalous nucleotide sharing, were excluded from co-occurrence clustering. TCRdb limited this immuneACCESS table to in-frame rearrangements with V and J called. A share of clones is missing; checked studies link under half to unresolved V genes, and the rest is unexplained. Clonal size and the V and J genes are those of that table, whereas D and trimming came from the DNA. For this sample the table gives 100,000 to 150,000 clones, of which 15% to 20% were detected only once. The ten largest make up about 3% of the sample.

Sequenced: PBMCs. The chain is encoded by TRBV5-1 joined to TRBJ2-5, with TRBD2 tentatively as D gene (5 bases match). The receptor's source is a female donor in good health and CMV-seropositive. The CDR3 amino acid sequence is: CASSLSGSGRQETQYF. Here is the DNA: TGCGCCAGCAGCTTATCGGGGAGTGGGCGCCAAGAGACCCAGTACTTC.